The subject of this entry is one T cell receptor (beta chain). Sequencing was performed with immunoSEQ multiplex PCR; in TCRdb, only in-frame clones are kept and a portion is missing. The sample shows about 220,000 clones, 82% of them seen only once. The sample belongs to a study of blood T cell repertoires in COVID-19. Germline V CDR1 and CDR2: DFQATT, SNEGSKA (reference sequence). The V and J ends lost 6 bases and 4 bases respectively, with 10 bases between them. The CDR3 runs to 11 residues. The receptor comes from an elderly woman with acute or convalescent COVID-19. The specimen was peripheral blood. J is TRBJ2-7 and V is TRBV20-1, with a tentative D call TRBD1 (5 bases). The CDR3: CSAVRGYEQYF. The DNA for the CDR3 is TGCAGTGCCGTTAGGGGTTACGAGCAGTACTTC.